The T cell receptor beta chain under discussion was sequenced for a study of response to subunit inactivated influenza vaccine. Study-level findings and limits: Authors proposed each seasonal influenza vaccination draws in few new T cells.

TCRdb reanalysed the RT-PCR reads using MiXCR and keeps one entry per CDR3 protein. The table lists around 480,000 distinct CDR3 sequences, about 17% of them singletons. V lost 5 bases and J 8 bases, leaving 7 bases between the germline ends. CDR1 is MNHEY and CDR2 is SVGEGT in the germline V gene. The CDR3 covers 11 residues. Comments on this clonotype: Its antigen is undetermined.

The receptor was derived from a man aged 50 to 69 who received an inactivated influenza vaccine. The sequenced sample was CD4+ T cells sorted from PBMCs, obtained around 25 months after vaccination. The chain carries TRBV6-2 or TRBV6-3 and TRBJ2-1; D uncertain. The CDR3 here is CASSKRDEQFF. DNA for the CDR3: TGTGCCAGCAGTAAAAGGGATGAGCAGTTCTTC.